Listed here are 19 T cell receptor beta chains from one sample, sequenced in a study of cytomegalovirus exposure and HLA in healthy donors. The repertoire was sequenced with immunoSEQ multiplex PCR; TCRdb's copy has only in-frame clones and lacks some. The table shows roughly 150,000 clones, with roughly 90% occurring only once. The specimen was PBMCs. These receptors were taken from a man younger than 35 in good health and CMV-seropositive.

This clone was found once. The chain links TRBV7-9 to TRBJ1-2; the D is unclear. The V gene lost 1 base and the J gene lost 0 bases, with 12 bases spanning the gap. This CDR3 has 16 residues. The germline V gene has CDR1 SEHNR and CDR2 FQNEAQ (reference sequence). The CDR3 DNA reads TGTGCCAGCAGCTTAGGAGGCAGCACCACTAACTATGGCTACACCTTC. It encodes CASSLGGSTTNYGYTF.

This clone has just a few counts. J is TRBJ2-7 and V is TRBV4-1; D is possibly TRBD1 (7 bases). The CDR3 is 15 residues long. Per germline, CDR1 MGHRA and CDR2 YSYEKL. The germline V and J ends were trimmed by 1 base and 9 bases, with 19 bases remaining between them. CDR3 coding DNA: TGCGCCAGCAGCCAAGTTGGACAGGAAAGGAGGGCGCAGTACTTC. Its protein product is CASSQVGQERRAQYF.

The rearrangement links TRBV19 to TRBJ2-1; 8 bases agree with TRBD2. The CDR3 totals 15 residues. Germline V CDR1 and CDR2: LNHDA, SQIVND (reference sequence). V gave up 1 base and J gave up 4 bases; unmatched junction bases: 3. The DNA for the CDR3 is TGTGCCAGTAGTATAGTTCCTAGCGGGTACAATGAGCAGTTCTTC. Its protein product is CASSIVPSGYNEQFF.

This clone was recorded a few times. The rearrangement joins TRBV6-1 to TRBJ2-5; 9 bases line up with TRBD1. There are 15 residues in the CDR3. Germline loops: CDR1 MNHNS, CDR2 SASEGT. With V trimmed by 2 bases and J by 5 bases, 6 bases remained unmatched. For the CDR3, the DNA is TGTGCCAGCAGTGAAATCTCAGGGACAGGGGAGACCCAGTACTTC. The encoded protein is CASSEISGTGETQYF.

The CDR3 loop reads CASKTVKETQYF. The CDR3 region has the DNA TGTGCCAGCAAGACAGTTAAAGAGACCCAGTACTTC. The J gene is TRBJ2-5, the V gene TRBV28; TRBD1 is a possible D gene (5 bases). The V gene's germline CDR1 is MDHEN and CDR2 SYDVKM. There are 12 residues in the CDR3. V shed 7 bases and J shed 3 bases, with 9 bases lying between them.

This chain joins TRBV9 and TRBJ2-7; a possible D gene is TRBD2 (5 bases). CDR3 length equals 15 residues. V dropped 0 bases and J dropped 0 bases, with 10 bases sitting between them. From germline, CDR1 is SGDLS and CDR2 YYNGEE. The CDR3 loop reads CASSVDPGSSYEQYF. The CDR3 region has the DNA TGTGCCAGCAGCGTAGATCCTGGGAGCTCCTACGAGCAGTACTTC. Combining the CDR3 with reference TRBV9 and TRBJ2-7 gives the whole variable domain DSGVTQTPKHLITATGQRVTLRCSPRSGDLSVYWYQQSLDQGLQFLIQYYNGEERAKGNILERFSAQQFPDLHSELNLSSLELGDSALYFCASSVDPGSSYEQYFGPGTRLTVT.

The CDR3 sequence is CASSRWTSRGRDEQYF. The CDR3 bases are TGCGCCAGCAGCCGATGGACTTCAAGAGGGCGGGACGAGCAGTACTTC. V and J are TRBV4-1 and TRBJ2-7, with a possible D match to TRBD2 (5 bases). CDR3 length: 16 amino acids. Germline CDR1 MGHRA, CDR2 YSYEKL. V was shortened by 4 bases and J by 5 bases, with 21 bases between the two germline ends.

This chain links TRBV7-2 with TRBJ2-1; weak D call: TRBD1 (5 bases). V was cut by 3 bases and J by 0 bases, with 9 bases left in between. This CDR3 spans 15 amino acids. Germline V gene sequence: CDR1 SGHTA, CDR2 FQGNSA. In DNA, the CDR3 is TGTGCCAGCAGCTTCGACAGAAGCTCCTACAATGAGCAGTTCTTC. This encodes CASSFDRSSYNEQFF.

This chain uses TRBV19 with TRBJ1-5, with 7 bases identical to TRBD1. The CDR3 is made up of 14 amino acids. Germline CDR1 is LNHDA and CDR2 is SQIVND (reference sequence). Germline trimming cut 6 bases from V and 7 bases from J; bases unmatched to any gene: 9. In nucleotides, the CDR3 is TGTGCCAGTAGCACGACAGGGCTGGGGCAGCCCCAGCATTTT. Translated, it gives CASSTTGLGQPQHF.

The chain uses TRBV5-1 and TRBJ2-3; 9 nucleotides line up with TRBD1. The germline V gene has CDR1 SGHRS and CDR2 YFSETQ. This CDR3 region has 15 residues. The V and J ends lost 1 base and 5 bases, in that order; junction bases with no gene match: 5. The DNA of the CDR3 is TGCGCCAGCAGCTTGATTGGACAGGGGTTAGATACGCAGTATTTT. It is translated as CASSLIGQGLDTQYF.

The chain carries TRBV28 and TRBJ2-5, with 9 nucleotides matching TRBD1. V trimming: 5 bases; J trimming: 7 bases; junction bases outside the gene matches: 11. CDR1 MDHEN and CDR2 SYDVKM come from the germline V gene. The CDR3 contains 15 residues. CDR3 DNA sequence: TGTGCCAGCAGTCAATTACCGGGACAGGGTACGACCCAGTACTTC. It encodes CASSQLPGQGTTQYF.

This clone is a singleton in its sample. V gene TRBV2 combines with J gene TRBJ2-1; TRBD2 aligns across 14 bases. The CDR3 loop spans 15 amino acids. V shed 4 bases and J 6 bases; nucleotides not matched to a gene: 2. Looked up from germline, CDR1 is SNHLY and CDR2 is FYNNEI. The CDR3 DNA follows: TGTGCCAGCAGTGGAGGGACTAGCGGGAGCAATGAGCAGTTCTTC. This translates into CASSGGTSGSNEQFF.

V is TRBV29-1 and J is TRBJ2-1; TRBD2 matches at 13 bases. The CDR3 is made up of 15 amino acids. Germline loops: CDR1 SQVTM, CDR2 ANQGSEA. The V and J ends lost 5 bases and 3 bases, in that order; junction bases with no gene match: 4. The CDR3 protein is CSVRTSGSFYNEQFF. Here the CDR3 DNA reads TGCAGCGTTCGGACTAGCGGGAGTTTCTACAATGAGCAGTTCTTC.

This clone was recorded only once. The rearrangement joins TRBV15 to TRBJ1-5, with D possibly being TRBD1 (6 bases). This CDR3 contains 15 residues. Germline V gene sequence: CDR1 LNHNV, CDR2 YYDKDF (reference sequence). The V gene lost 2 bases and the J gene lost 7 bases, with 15 bases spanning the gap. In DNA form, the CDR3 reads TGTGCCACCAGCAGAAGCTCAGGGGCTCGGCAGCCCCAGCATTTT. Its translation: CATSRSSGARQPQHF.

V is TRBV2 and J is TRBJ2-7, with 7 bases fitting TRBD1. Germline CDR1 reads SNHLY; CDR2 reads FYNNEI. V lost 2 bases and J lost 1; bases outside the gene matches: 2. The CDR3 is 14 residues long. The CDR3 loop reads CASSEWDSSYEQYF. In nucleotides, the CDR3 is TGTGCCAGCAGTGAATGGGACAGTTCCTACGAGCAGTACTTC.

The V and J genes are TRBV29-1 and TRBJ2-1; D not certain. Trimming cost V 1 base and J 9 bases, with 10 bases left between them. CDR1 is SQVTM, CDR2 ANQGSEA, per germline. This CDR3 is built from 12 residues. CDR3 region: CSVEGYAGEQFF. Written as DNA, the CDR3 is TGCAGCGTTGAAGGTTATGCAGGTGAGCAGTTCTTC.

The CDR3 DNA follows: TGTGCCAGTGGTCTAACTCAGCCCCAGCATTTT. It specifies CASGLTQPQHF. The chain joins TRBV27 to TRBJ1-5; D remains ambiguous. The CDR3 has 11 residues. The V end was cut by 9 bases, the J end by 6 bases, with 9 bases between. Germline CDR1 and CDR2: MNHEY and SMNVEV (reference sequence).

The chain couples TRBV19 to TRBJ2-2; 14 positions agree with TRBD2. The germline V gene encodes CDR1 LNHDA and CDR2 SQIVND (reference sequence). The length of the CDR3 is 20 residues. The V and J ends lost 4 bases and 6 bases, in that order; junction bases with no gene match: 16. The CDR3: CASSKKQGTSGSGSSGELFF. The CDR3 DNA follows: TGTGCCAGTAGTAAAAAACAGGGGACTAGCGGGAGTGGCTCGTCCGGGGAGCTGTTTTTT.

The J gene is TRBJ2-7, the V gene TRBV18; the D is unclear. The V gene lost 0 bases and the J gene lost 1 base, with 4 bases spanning the gap. Per germline, CDR1 KGHSH and CDR2 LQKENI. The CDR3 loop spans 13 amino acids. The CDR3 nucleotides read TGTGCCAGCTCACCACCAGAGTCCTACGAGCAGTACTTC. Protein: CASSPPESYEQYF.